Below are 18 T cell receptor beta chains sequenced from a single sample in a study of blood T cell repertoires in COVID-19. Only in-frame clones appear in the TCRdb table, and some are missing; sequencing was by immunoSEQ multiplex PCR. The table has about 120,000 clones, around 77% seen once. The sequenced sample was peripheral blood. These receptors came from a human donor in a cohort sampled during active COVID-19.

This chain links TRBV4-1 with TRBJ1-1, with 8 bases identical to TRBD1. V dropped 3 bases and J dropped 12; count of bases not matched to a gene: 15. CDR3 size: 15 residues. Germline V CDR1 and CDR2: MGHRA, YSYEKL. The CDR3 reads CASSHLLSGQGLSFF. CDR3 nucleotides: TGCGCCAGCAGCCACCTCCTCTCCGGACAGGGTTTATCTTTCTTT.

The chain has TRBV19 and TRBJ1-1, with D perhaps TRBD1 (5 bases). Germline V gene data show CDR1 as LNHDA and CDR2 as SQIVND (reference sequence). V was shortened by 10 bases and J by 1 base, with 13 bases between the two germline ends. The length of the CDR3 is 13 residues. This CDR3 reads CATASGGNTEAFF. CDR3 nucleotide sequence: TGTGCCACCGCCAGCGGGGGGAACACTGAAGCTTTCTTT.

V gene TRBV7-9 combines with J gene TRBJ2-7; TRBD1 matches 8 bases. Germline trimming cut 5 bases from V and 1 base from J; bases unmatched to any gene: 1. CDR3 length: 13 amino acids. Germline V lookup: CDR1 SEHNR, CDR2 FQNEAQ (reference sequence). CDR3 amino acids: CASSHRGSYEQYF. The CDR3 DNA reads TGTGCCAGCAGCCACAGGGGGTCCTACGAGCAGTACTTC.

The chain uses TRBV7-9 and TRBJ2-3; TRBD2 matches at 8 bases. The V gene end was trimmed by 5 bases and the J gene end by 9 bases; junction bases not matched to a gene: 13. Per germline, CDR1 SEHNR and CDR2 FQNEAQ (reference sequence). CDR3 size: 15 residues. This CDR3 reads CASSGTRDPSWTQYF. As DNA, the CDR3 is TGTGCCAGCAGCGGGACTAGGGATCCCTCCTGGACGCAGTATTTT.

J is TRBJ1-2 and V is TRBV3-1 (or the pseudogene TRBV3-2); 10 bases are shared with TRBD1. With 4 bases clipped from V and 4 bases from J, the junction kept 6 bases outside the gene matches. Per germline, CDR1 LGHDT and CDR2 YNNKEL (reference sequence). The CDR3 extends over 15 amino acids. CDR3: CASSRAGQGSYGYTF. The CDR3 DNA follows: TGTGCCAGCAGCCGCGCGGGACAGGGGTCCTATGGCTACACCTTC.

V usage is TRBV6-5 and J usage is TRBJ2-7, with TRBD2 matching 9 bases. The CDR3 sequence is 14 residues long. Trimming cost V 7 bases and J 0 bases; bases outside gene matches: 4. The V gene's germline CDR1 is MNHEY and CDR2 SVGAGI. CDR3 amino acids: CASNLAGSSYEQYF. CDR3 nucleotide sequence: TGTGCCAGCAACCTAGCGGGGAGCTCCTACGAGCAGTACTTC.

The chain links TRBV7-8 to TRBJ2-7, with D perhaps TRBD2 (5 bases). CDR3 length: 13 residues. CDR1 and CDR2 (germline): SGHVS, FQNEAQ. The V end was cut by 5 bases, the J end by 6 bases, with 14 bases between. The CDR3 DNA reads as TGTGCCAGCAGCGAGGGCCAATGGGGCGAGCAGTACTTC. Its protein product is CASSEGQWGEQYF.

This chain joins TRBV5-8 and TRBJ2-7, with D tentatively TRBD1 (5 bases). With 3 bases removed from V and 3 bases from J, the gap between germline ends came to 13 bases. This CDR3 is 14 amino acids long. Germline CDR1 is SGHTS and CDR2 is YDEGEE. The DNA for the CDR3 is TGTGCCAGCAGCTGGCAGGGTAGCAGCTACGAGCAGTACTTC. This sequence encodes CASSWQGSSYEQYF.

The CDR3 region is CASSPTVQGSGYTF. The DNA of the CDR3 is TGCGCCAGCAGCCCGACAGTACAGGGTAGTGGCTACACCTTC. The chain has TRBV5-1 and TRBJ1-2, with TRBD1 as a possible D gene (6 bases). The CDR3 sequence is 14 residues long. From germline, CDR1 is SGHRS and CDR2 YFSETQ. Trimming took 4 bases from V and 7 from J, leaving 17 bases between them.

This rearrangement joins TRBV5-1 to TRBJ2-6; D is undetermined. V lost 2 bases and J 0 bases, leaving 3 bases between the germline ends. The CDR3 runs to 14 residues. Germline V gives CDR1 SGHRS, CDR2 YFSETQ. CDR3 bases: TGCGCCAGCAGCTTACACTCTGGGGCCAACGTCCTGACTTTC. Amino acids: CASSLHSGANVLTF.

The chain couples TRBV28 to TRBJ2-3, with 8 bases identical to TRBD2. There are 17 residues in the CDR3. The V gene end was trimmed by 7 bases and the J gene end by 0 bases; junction bases not matched to a gene: 12. Per the germline V gene, CDR1 is MDHEN and CDR2 is SYDVKM. Written as DNA, the CDR3 is TGTGCCAGCATTGCCATCATAGCGGGGATTAGCACAGATACGCAGTATTTT. Encoded protein: CASIAIIAGISTDTQYF.

V is TRBV5-4 and J is TRBJ2-3, with 7 bases lining up with TRBD2. Germline V gene sequence: CDR1 SGHNT, CDR2 YYREEE (reference sequence). V lost 4 bases, J lost 6 bases, and 5 bases stayed unmatched. CDR3 length equals 13 residues. CDR3 amino acids: CASSATSFDTQYF. The CDR3 nucleotides read TGTGCCAGCAGCGCGACTAGCTTTGATACGCAGTATTTT.

The genes are TRBV2 and TRBJ2-3, with D hard to call. Trimming stripped 2 bases from V and 0 bases from J, with 9 bases between. CDR1 and CDR2 from the germline V gene are SNHLY and FYNNEI. The CDR3 extends over 15 amino acids. This CDR3 reads CASSEKLTSTDTQYF. In DNA, the CDR3 is TGTGCCAGCAGTGAAAAGTTAACTAGCACAGATACGCAGTATTTT.

CDR3 in DNA: TGCGCCAGCAGCTGGACAGGGGAGGAGCAGTACTTC. This translates into CASSWTGEEQYF. The rearrangement links TRBV5-1 to TRBJ2-7, with 9 bases identical to TRBD1. This CDR3 has 12 amino acids. J was trimmed by 7 bases and V by 3 bases; bases with no gene match: 2. Germline CDR1 and CDR2: SGHRS and YFSETQ. The full variable domain, completed using reference TRBV5-1 and TRBJ2-7, is KAGVTQTPRYLIKTRGQQVTLSCSPISGHRSVSWYQQTPGQGLQFLFEYFSETQRNKGNFPGRFSGRQFSNSRSEMNVSTLELGDSALYLCASSWTGEEQYFGPGTRLTVT.

In DNA, the CDR3 is TGTGCCACCAGTGGTATGGGACAGGGCGGGTGGAATGAGCAGTTCTTC. It is translated as CATSGMGQGGWNEQFF. The gene calls are TRBV24-1 and TRBJ2-1, with 9 bases that match TRBD1. Germline-derived CDR1 and CDR2 are KGHDR and SFDVKD. The CDR3 is made up of 16 amino acids. V dropped 5 bases and J dropped 7; count of bases not matched to a gene: 11.

The chain carries TRBV3-1 (or the pseudogene TRBV3-2) and TRBJ1-3, with TRBD1 identical over 10 bases. Losses at the gene ends were 2 bases for V and 2 bases for J; bases not matched to a gene: 3. CDR3 size: 16 residues. Germline V gives CDR1 LGHDT, CDR2 YNNKEL (reference sequence). CDR3 residues: CASSQRQGATGNTIYF. DNA of the CDR3: TGTGCCAGCAGCCAACGACAGGGGGCGACTGGAAACACCATATATTTT.

The V gene is TRBV21-1, the J gene TRBJ2-7; the table names TRBD1, a call not compared with the DNA. TRBV21-1 represents a pseudogene. The CDR3 loop spans 15 amino acids. CDR3 region: CASPPGGQGFYEQYF. The CDR3, as DNA: TGTGCCAGCCCCCCGGGCGGGCAGGGGTTTTACGAGCAGTACTTC.

The chain recombines TRBV25-1 with TRBJ1-4; 8 nucleotides match TRBD1. V was pared by 10 bases and J by 4 bases, with 5 bases of the junction left unmatched. The CDR3 extends over 13 amino acids. The V gene's germline CDR1 is MGHDK and CDR2 SYGVNS. As DNA, the CDR3 is TGTGCCACCAGGGGGCCCCTTAATGAAAAACTGTTTTTT. Translation: CATRGPLNEKLFF.